What follows is one T cell receptor (beta chain) and its context. The data derive from a study of cytomegalovirus exposure and HLA in healthy donors. The study ran its PCR with 60 Vbeta and 13 Jbeta primers. Method: immunoSEQ multiplex PCR; TCRdb's copy keeps in-frame clones and lacks some. The table shows 110,000 or so clones, with roughly three quarters occurring only once. V dropped 0 bases and J dropped 6 bases, with 14 bases sitting between them. Per the germline V gene, CDR1 is GTSNPN and CDR2 is SVGIG (reference sequence). The CDR3 contains 14 residues. The origin of this receptor is a man aged 30-40 years in good health and CMV-seronegative. The sample taken for sequencing was PBMCs. The rearrangement links TRBV30 to TRBJ1-2; D unclear. Written as DNA, the CDR3 is TGTGCCTGGAGTGTGGGCAGTACTGTCCATGGCTACACCTTC. Translating gives CAWSVGSTVHGYTF.